The T cell receptor beta chain described here comes from a study of breast tumors, draining lymph nodes, adjacent tissues. General study points: Compared with lymph nodes, tumors were less diverse; compared with nontumor tissue, more. Data only fit, rather than demonstrated, lymph node origin of most tumor T cells.

Breast cancer patients provided tissue from their axillary draining lymph nodes. As concerns this clonotype: What it binds is unknown. The junction and the germline gene differ at one end; a read error may be behind it.

The CDR3 sequence is 14 residues long. Germline loops: CDR1 LGHDT, CDR2 YNNKEL (reference sequence). TCRdb itself ran the multiplex PCR reads through MiXCR, one entry per CDR3 protein. The data show 150,000 or so distinct CDR3 sequences, approximately 33% seen once. The TCR sequence derives from a female donor with breast cancer. Some clones in this sample may be carry-over from other donors' samples. The chain employs TRBV3-1 and TRBJ2-7; tentatively, D is TRBD1 (6 bases). Sequencing input: axillary lymph node tissue. This CDR3 reads CTSSPPGQYYEQYF. The CDR3 DNA reads as TGTACCAGCAGCCCCCCCGGACAGTACTACGAGCAGTACTTC.